This TCR beta chain appears in the sequencing data of a study of T cell responses to AZD1222 COVID-19 vaccine. Points from the study as a whole: Close to half of spike-specific TCRs reportedly recognize unmutated variant regions.

Trimming stripped 4 bases from V and 7 bases from J, with 12 bases between. The CDR3 extends over 14 amino acids. Per the germline V gene, CDR1 is SGHRS and CDR2 is YFSETQ. The table came from immunoSEQ multiplex PCR; TCRdb's copy has only in-frame clones and leaves some out. The sample has about 200,000 clones, roughly nine tenths seen once. Of note for this clone: Its antigen is still unknown.

The source was peripheral blood, collected 28 days after the second AZD1222 dose. The chain couples TRBV5-1 to TRBJ1-6; TRBD1 is a possible D gene (5 bases). This receptor was obtained from an adult who received the AZD1222 COVID-19 vaccine. The CDR3 loop is CASSQQGANSPLHF. The CDR3 nucleotides read TGCGCCAGCAGCCAGCAGGGAGCGAATTCACCCCTCCACTTT.